The 19 T cell receptor beta chains reported below all come from one sample, sequenced in a study of T cell clusters in autoimmune cytopenias. Each sample's input was roughly 270 ng genomic DNA, 30,000 to 45,000 genome equivalents. One tube held mixed TRB-A and TRB-B primer pools for touch-down PCR. One entry per CDR3 protein, without DNA, is what TCRdb gives after re-calling the multiplex PCR reads. The table lists 6,000 to 6,500 distinct CDR3 sequences. The same sample was also studied in work on T cell repertoires in aging, cancer and after chemotherapy.

Sequenced: peripheral blood. The receptors derive from a human donor in good health.

V is TRBV6-5 and J is TRBJ1-1; TCRdb indicates TRBD1, and absent DNA this call remains unverified. This CDR3 is built from 14 residues. Looked up from germline, CDR1 is MNHEY and CDR2 is SVGAGI. The CDR3 is CASRLQGAYTEAFF.

The CDR3: CASGGGNYNEQFF. This chain links TRBV6-5 with TRBJ2-1; lacking DNA, the TRBD2 call made by TCRdb goes unchecked. The CDR3 covers 13 residues. In germline, CDR1 is MNHEY, CDR2 SVGAGI.

The CDR3 loop reads CASSGQGRSGNTQYF. V and J are TRBV18 and TRBJ2-3; lacking DNA, the TRBD1 call made by TCRdb goes unchecked. CDR3 length equals 15 residues. Germline V gene sequence: CDR1 KGHSH, CDR2 LQKENI.

The chain is built from TRBV4-1 and TRBJ1-1; TCRdb names TRBD1, which stays unverified in the absence of DNA. The CDR3 has 15 residues. Germline CDR1 is MGHRA and CDR2 is YSYEKL. The CDR3: CASSISRDLNTEAFF.

The rearrangement joins TRBV5-1 to TRBJ1-4. This CDR3 region has 15 residues. Germline CDR1 and CDR2: SGHRS and YFSETQ. The CDR3 sequence is CASSLGAGGSEKLFF.

The chain uses TRBV10-3 and TRBJ2-7. The CDR3 has 12 amino acids. Looked up from germline, CDR1 is ENHRY and CDR2 is SYGVKD. The CDR3 protein is CAIRQDGYEQYF.

This CDR3 is CASSPTGVLYEQYF. This chain links TRBV6-1 with TRBJ2-7; TCRdb indicates TRBD1, and absent DNA this call remains unverified. The CDR3 contains 14 residues. Germline V gene data show CDR1 as MNHNS and CDR2 as SASEGT.

The CDR3 here is CASSPLSGRDSHYEQYF. This chain uses TRBV5-6 with TRBJ2-7; TCRdb names TRBD1, which stays unverified in the absence of DNA. Germline V CDR1 and CDR2: SGHDT, YYEEEE. The CDR3 extends over 17 amino acids.

This clonotype is classed as medium-sized by frequency. The chain has TRBV29-1 and TRBJ2-5; the TCRdb D gene call, TRBD1, has no DNA to confirm it. Germline-derived CDR1 and CDR2 are SQVTM and ANQGSEA. This CDR3 is built from 17 residues. The CDR3: CSVEDTVTPPIQETQYF.

By frequency, this clonotype is medium-sized. The CDR3 sequence is CSVDRGANYGYTF. The chain carries TRBV29-1 and TRBJ1-2; TCRdb reports TRBD1, a call that lacks DNA to check it against. The CDR3 extends over 13 amino acids. CDR1 and CDR2 from the germline V gene are SQVTM and ANQGSEA.

This clonotype is deemed medium-sized by its frequency. CDR3 loop: CATSIGQGADEQFF. The rearrangement joins TRBV15 to TRBJ2-1; TCRdb names TRBD1, which stays unverified in the absence of DNA. The CDR3 runs 14 residues. Looked up from germline, CDR1 is LNHNV and CDR2 is YYDKDF (reference sequence).

This chain connects TRBV6-2 or TRBV6-3 to TRBJ2-1; TCRdb indicates TRBD1, and absent DNA this call remains unverified. CDR3 length: 16 residues. CDR1 is MNHEY and CDR2 is SVGEGT in the germline V gene. The CDR3 region is CASSYGDGVRENEQFF.

The chain carries TRBV18 and TRBJ1-4. CDR3 length equals 12 residues. Germline lookup yields CDR1 KGHSH and CDR2 LQKENI. The CDR3 spells CASSPPGEKLFF.

The gene calls are TRBV4-3 and TRBJ2-2; TCRdb lists TRBD1, though no DNA is available to test this call. Germline V gene data show CDR1 as LGHNA and CDR2 as YSLEER. The CDR3 has 15 residues. The CDR3: CASSPRDRDTGELFF.

The V and J genes are TRBV13 and TRBJ2-7; TCRdb picks TRBD2, but there is no DNA to check that call. The germline CDR1 and CDR2 sequences are PRHDT and FYEKMQ (reference sequence). The CDR3 length is 16 residues. The chain's CDR3 is CASSQSTRTSYDEQYF.

The chain is built from TRBV19 and TRBJ1-6. The germline V gene has CDR1 LNHDA and CDR2 SQIVND (reference sequence). The CDR3 is 14 residues long. CDR3 in amino acids: CASRMDTSNSPLHF.

This chain links TRBV10-3 with TRBJ1-1; TCRdb selects TRBD1, and the lack of DNA leaves this call unchecked. CDR1 ENHRY and CDR2 SYGVKD come from the germline V gene. CDR3 length equals 14 residues. This CDR3 reads CAIREGTGGTEAFF.

The V call is TRBV5-6, the J call TRBJ2-1; TCRdb's D call of TRBD2 is untestable without DNA. CDR1 SGHDT and CDR2 YYEEEE come from the germline V gene. The CDR3 loop spans 15 amino acids. The CDR3 reads CASSLAFSGGVEQFF.

The chain combines TRBV27 with TRBJ2-7; with no DNA, the TCRdb D assignment of TRBD1 cannot be verified. Germline V gives CDR1 MNHEY, CDR2 SMNVEV (reference sequence). The CDR3 spans 15 residues. The CDR3 protein is CASSLSRRGGNEQYF.